This record looks at one T cell receptor (beta chain) sequence and its context. Repertoires were generated with immunoSEQ multiplex PCR, while TCRdb's copy carries only in-frame clones and drops some. The sample holds some 100,000 clones, approximately 82% seen once. The data belong to a study of radiotherapy plus CTLA-4 blockade in lung cancer. CDR1 is SQVTM, CDR2 ANQGSEA, per germline. V lost 0 bases, J lost 6 bases, and 14 bases lay in between. CDR3 size: 15 residues. The sequence derives from a human donor with non-small cell lung cancer that progressed on radiotherapy plus ipilimumab. The V call is TRBV29-1, the J call TRBJ2-2, with a weak D call TRBD1 (5 bases). The sample was peripheral blood, taken from a patient treated with radiotherapy plus ipilimumab. The CDR3 region has the DNA TGCAGCGTTGAAGATGGTCAGGGCTATGCCGGGGAGCTGTTTTTT. Protein product: CSVEDGQGYAGELFF.